This TCR beta chain was sequenced for a study of blood T cell repertoires in COVID-19. About the study: PBMCs, B-cell-depleted T cells, or T cells provided the cDNA or gDNA that made up the material.

From germline, CDR1 is SGDLS and CDR2 YYNGEE. The V end lost 3 bases, the J end lost 2 bases, and 9 bases lay between the germline ends. The CDR3 has 13 residues. TCRdb keeps only in-frame clones here, not all; method: immunoSEQ multiplex PCR. The sample carries 200,000 to 300,000 clones, less than 90% recorded once. Source material: peripheral blood. The genes are TRBV9 and TRBJ2-7; maybe TRBD1 (6 bases). The sequence was collected from a man in his fifties or sixties with acute or convalescent COVID-19. The CDR3 spells CASSEGDTYEQYF. CDR3 nucleotide sequence: TGTGCCAGCAGCGAGGGGGATACCTACGAGCAGTACTTC. Full variable domain (outside the CDR3, taken from reference TRBV9 and TRBJ2-7): DSGVTQTPKHLITATGQRVTLRCSPRSGDLSVYWYQQSLDQGLQFLIQYYNGEERAKGNILERFSAQQFPDLHSELNLSSLELGDSALYFCASSEGDTYEQYFGPGTRLTVT.